The 27 T cell receptor beta chains in this list originate from one sample, sequenced in a study of post-analysis software for immune sequencing data. Study-level points and caveats: TRBV5-6, TRBV5-1 and TRBV20-1 were among roughly 5 TRBV segments more frequent in patients than controls.

Their recognized antigens are unknown. Unique molecular identifiers were carried by the TCR beta cDNA libraries. One entry per CDR3 protein, called by TCRdb with MiXCR from the PCR reads. The table shows about 540,000 distinct CDR3 sequences, with around 36% occurring only once. Sequenced: blood. The source of these receptors is a girl under 18 with multiple sclerosis.

A few counts support this clonotype. One end of the junction is discordant with germline, which a read error may explain. The chain links TRBV20-1 to TRBJ2-3; TRBD2 matches at 13 bases. The length of the CDR3 is 17 residues. CDR1 and CDR2 (germline): DFQATT, SNEGSKA (reference sequence). The DNA of the CDR3 is TGCAGTACTAGTAGGACTAGCGGGGGCCCGACGTTGGATACGCAGTATTTT. This translates into CSTSRTSGGPTLDTQYF.

This clonotype was detected a few times. The chain employs TRBV10-3 and TRBJ2-1, with 10 bases lining up with TRBD2. There are 16 residues in the CDR3. Germline V gives CDR1 ENHRY, CDR2 SYGVKD. Unmatched junction bases numbered 3, after V lost 2 bases and J lost 2 bases. In DNA, the CDR3 is TGTGCCATCAGTGAGAATAGCGGGGGGCCCTACAATGAGCAGTTCTTC. It is translated as CAISENSGGPYNEQFF.

This clonotype has more than one count but fewer than ten. The chain has TRBV5-1 and TRBJ2-1, with D possibly matching TRBD1 (6 bases). This CDR3 comprises 15 residues. In germline, CDR1 is SGHRS, CDR2 YFSETQ. V was pared by 2 bases and J by 5 bases, with 14 bases between. CDR3 sequence reads: CASSFLQGTDNEQFF. DNA of the CDR3: TGCGCCAGCAGCTTCCTACAGGGTACCGACAATGAGCAGTTCTTC.

J is TRBJ1-5 and V is TRBV20-1; a possible D gene is TRBD1 (5 bases). This CDR3 is built from 15 residues. The V end lost 6 bases, the J end lost 1 base, and 16 bases lay between the germline ends. Germline V gene lookup returns CDR1 DFQATT and CDR2 SNEGSKA (reference sequence). CDR3 loop: CSAALPRGSNQPQHF. CDR3 nucleotides: TGCAGTGCCGCCCTCCCTCGGGGGAGCAATCAGCCCCAGCATTTT.

Notes on this clonotype: A much larger clonotype is one base distant, so this may be a read error. V and J are TRBV20-1 and TRBJ2-7; D uncertain. The J call may be faulty, since TRBJ2-5 better matches the DNA end. Germline CDR1 and CDR2: DFQATT and SNEGSKA (reference sequence). CDR3 length: 14 amino acids. The CDR3 loop is CSAREVPVLETQYF. The CDR3 DNA reads TGCAGTGCTAGAGAGGTCCCGGTCTTGGAGACCCAGTACTTC.

This clonotype showed up just a few times. The chain uses TRBV20-1 and TRBJ1-5, with unresolved D. Trimming took 6 bases from V and 5 from J, leaving 8 bases between them. Germline CDR1 reads DFQATT; CDR2 reads SNEGSKA (reference sequence). The CDR3 is made up of 11 amino acids. CDR3 amino acids: CSAEVHQPQHF. For the CDR3, the DNA is TGCAGTGCGGAAGTACATCAGCCCCAGCATTTT.

This clonotype was seen a handful of times. The chain uses TRBV7-9 and TRBJ2-5; unclear D gene. CDR1 and CDR2 (germline): SEHNR, FQNEAQ (reference sequence). The V gene lost 1 base and the J gene lost 1 base, with 10 bases spanning the gap. The CDR3 is 15 residues long. CDR3 in DNA: TGTGCCAGCAGCTTAGGGTCCCTAGGCCAAGAGACCCAGTACTTC. Amino acid sequence: CASSLGSLGQETQYF.

The chain is built from TRBV20-1 and TRBJ1-4; D not certain. Per the germline V gene, CDR1 is DFQATT and CDR2 is SNEGSKA (reference sequence). Trimming removed 5 bases at V and 8 bases at J, with 18 bases between. The CDR3 runs 14 residues. CDR3 sequence (DNA): TGCAGTGCTTCGTCGACACGGATGGGGGAAAAACTGTTTTTT. Translating it yields CSASSTRMGEKLFF.

This clonotype appeared a few times. The V gene is TRBV18, the J gene TRBJ1-2; 7 bases fit TRBD1. This CDR3 spans 14 amino acids. CDR1 and CDR2 from the germline V gene are KGHSH and LQKENI. V was clipped by 4 bases and J by 2 bases; unmatched bases: 4. CDR3 loop: CASSRQGVNYGYTF. The CDR3 DNA follows: TGTGCCAGCTCACGACAGGGTGTCAACTATGGCTACACCTTC.

The rearrangement links TRBV28 to TRBJ2-5; maybe TRBD2 (5 bases). The CDR3 totals 14 residues. CDR1 is MDHEN, CDR2 SYDVKM, per germline. V gave up 5 bases and J gave up 2 bases, with 12 bases separating them. The CDR3 loop is CASSLLRRQETQYF. The DNA of the CDR3 is TGTGCCAGCAGTCTCCTGCGGAGGCAAGAGACCCAGTACTTC.

The V and J genes are TRBV11-2 and TRBJ1-4, with D maybe TRBD1 (5 bases). The V end lost 2 bases, the J end lost 1 base, and 11 bases lay between the germline ends. The CDR3 is 16 amino acids. Germline assignment: CDR1 SGHAT and CDR2 FQNNGV. The CDR3 sequence is CASSLLRGRTNEKLFF. CDR3 coding DNA: TGTGCCAGCAGCTTACTACGGGGGAGAACTAATGAAAAACTGTTTTTT.

CDR3 region: CASSLDGGRAGELFF. The CDR3, as DNA: TGCGCCAGCAGCTTGGATGGCGGTAGGGCCGGGGAGCTGTTTTTT. The chain employs TRBV5-1 and TRBJ2-2; D gene ambiguous. V lost 0 bases, J lost 6 bases, and 12 bases lay in between. CDR1 is SGHRS and CDR2 is YFSETQ in the germline V gene. CDR3 size: 15 residues.

The chain couples TRBV10-1 to TRBJ2-1; D uncertain. The CDR3 runs 13 residues. Trimming left V 6 bases short and J 5 bases short, with 11 bases between. In germline, CDR1 is WNHNN, CDR2 SYGVQD (reference sequence). For the CDR3, the DNA is TGCGCCAGCAGCTATGATAGAGACAATGAGCAGTTCTTC. It is translated as CASSYDRDNEQFF.

The chain recombines TRBV6-5 with TRBJ2-1; D is ambiguous. Trimming left V 4 bases short and J 5 bases short, with 12 bases between. Germline CDR1 and CDR2: MNHEY and SVGAGI. The CDR3 totals 14 residues. CDR3 sequence: CASSSMPGNNEQFF. The DNA of the CDR3 is TGTGCCAGCAGTTCCATGCCCGGAAACAATGAGCAGTTCTTC.

In its sample, this clonotype was seen a few times. The genes are TRBV4-1 and TRBJ2-1; TRBD2 might be the D (6 bases). From germline, CDR1 is MGHRA and CDR2 YSYEKL. V was clipped by 4 bases and J by 4 bases, with 23 bases between them. The CDR3 length is 18 residues. The CDR3 here is CASSLHRDRLAPYNEQFF. CDR3 bases: TGCGCCAGCAGCCTTCATAGGGATCGGCTAGCGCCGTACAATGAGCAGTTCTTC.

This clonotype has only a few counts. The chain carries TRBV5-6 and TRBJ2-4; D not certain. V shed 2 bases and J shed 0 bases, with 12 bases lying between them. Germline V gives CDR1 SGHDT, CDR2 YYEEEE. The length of the CDR3 is 16 residues. This CDR3 reads CASSFNVGLAKNIQYF. The CDR3 DNA sequence: TGTGCCAGCAGCTTCAATGTGGGCCTAGCCAAAAACATTCAGTACTTC.

The chain has TRBV28 and TRBJ2-7; 7 bases match TRBD1. The CDR3 has 12 amino acids. Germline trimming cut 5 bases from V and 7 bases from J; bases unmatched to any gene: 5. Germline loops: CDR1 MDHEN, CDR2 SYDVKM. Here the CDR3 reads CASSGTDREQYF. CDR3 coding DNA: TGTGCCAGCAGTGGGACGGACAGGGAGCAGTACTTC.

The sample holds a few counts of this clonotype. The chain carries TRBV10-1 and TRBJ1-1; 8 nucleotides align to TRBD1. The CDR3 contains 19 residues. Per germline, CDR1 WNHNN and CDR2 SYGVQD (reference sequence). The V and J ends lost 6 bases and 0 bases, in that order; junction bases with no gene match: 18. DNA for the CDR3: TGCGCCAGCAGCCCCATCCGGACAGGGTACGGTCTTATGAACACTGAAGCTTTCTTT. Translated, it gives CASSPIRTGYGLMNTEAFF.

This clonotype has a handful of counts. The chain uses TRBV6-2 or TRBV6-3 and TRBJ1-2; 10 bases line up with TRBD1. The V and J ends lost 5 bases and 5 bases, in that order; junction bases with no gene match: 11. This CDR3 contains 16 residues. The germline V gene encodes CDR1 MNHEY and CDR2 SVGEGT. This chain's CDR3 is CASSTITGTGVYGYTF. Written as DNA, the CDR3 is TGTGCCAGCAGTACGATCACCGGGACAGGGGTGTATGGCTACACCTTC.

The rearrangement uses TRBV10-3 and TRBJ2-3; D gene ambiguous. This CDR3 has 18 amino acids. Germline V lookup: CDR1 ENHRY, CDR2 SYGVKD. Between the trimmed V and J ends, which lost 2 bases and 0 bases, there was a span of 18 bases. Written as DNA, the CDR3 is TGTGCCATCAGTGAGCCGCCCCGACAACTACCTAGCACAGATACGCAGTATTTT. This encodes CAISEPPRQLPSTDTQYF.

The sample holds a few counts of this clonotype. This chain joins TRBV10-2 and TRBJ2-7, with D maybe TRBD1 (7 bases). V gave up 4 bases and J gave up 5 bases, with 12 bases separating them. This CDR3 has 13 residues. CDR1 WSHSY and CDR2 SAAADI come from the germline V gene. The CDR3 loop is CASSVEGANEQYF. CDR3 bases: TGCGCCAGCAGTGTGGAGGGGGCCAACGAGCAGTACTTC.

The chain has TRBV7-6 and TRBJ2-7, with 8 bases that match TRBD2. TRBJ2-5 explains the end of the DNA better; the J call may be wrong. CDR3 length equals 14 residues. Germline lookup yields CDR1 SGHVS and CDR2 FNYEAQ. The CDR3 loop is CASSLAASGETQYF. The CDR3 DNA sequence: TGTGCCAGCAGCTTAGCGGCTAGCGGGGAGACCCAGTACTTC.

This clonotype turned up a few times. V is TRBV5-6 and J is TRBJ1-1; 7 nucleotides line up with TRBD1. The CDR3 sequence is 18 residues long. V shed 0 bases, J shed 3 bases, and the junction held 14 bases outside the gene matches. Germline-derived CDR1 and CDR2 are SGHDT and YYEEEE. CDR3 coding DNA: TGTGCCAGCAGCTTGGCCCTTTCTGCGGCAGGGGGGGACACTGAAGCTTTCTTT. Translating gives CASSLALSAAGGDTEAFF. Together with reference TRBV5-6 and TRBJ1-1, the CDR3 gives the full variable domain: DAGVTQSPTHLIKTRGQQVTLRCSPKSGHDTVSWYQQALGQGPQFIFQYYEEEERQRGNFPDRFSGHQFPNYSSELNVNALLLGDSALYLCASSLALSAAGGDTEAFFGQGTRLTVV.

As concerns this clonotype: One end of the junction fails to match germline, which may point to a read error. This chain uses TRBV12-3 or TRBV12-4 with TRBJ1-6, with D hard to call. The CDR3 has 12 residues. CDR3 in amino acids: CASSSSNAPPHF. The DNA of the CDR3 is TGTGCCAGCAGCAGCTCAAATGCACCCCCCCACTTT.

This sequence joins TRBV5-4 and TRBJ2-3, with D possibly matching TRBD1 (6 bases). The CDR3 length is 16 residues. The germline CDR1 and CDR2 sequences are SGHNT and YYREEE (reference sequence). V lost 4 bases and J 3 bases, leaving 18 bases between the germline ends. CDR3 loop: CASSLGLGRGTDTQYF. CDR3 coding DNA: TGTGCCAGCAGCCTTGGTTTGGGCAGGGGTACAGATACGCAGTATTTT.

This clonotype occurred a few times. This chain joins TRBV20-1 and TRBJ2-5; the D gene is possibly TRBD2 (5 bases). The V and J ends lost 6 bases and 2 bases respectively, with 16 bases between them. Germline V gives CDR1 DFQATT, CDR2 SNEGSKA (reference sequence). CDR3 length: 14 residues. The CDR3 region has the DNA TGCAGTGCGGCCCGGTTGAGCGGACAAGAGACCCAGTACTTC. This codes for CSAARLSGQETQYF.

Turning to this clonotype: The junction does not match germline at one end; this may be a read error. The chain couples TRBV5-1 to TRBJ2-3; TRBD2 matches 11 bases. The CDR3 has 15 residues. In germline, CDR1 is SGHRS, CDR2 YFSETQ. The CDR3 nucleotides read TGCGCCAACAGCGACGGACTAGCGGGCCATTTTACGCAGTATTTT. It translates to CANSDGLAGHFTQYF.